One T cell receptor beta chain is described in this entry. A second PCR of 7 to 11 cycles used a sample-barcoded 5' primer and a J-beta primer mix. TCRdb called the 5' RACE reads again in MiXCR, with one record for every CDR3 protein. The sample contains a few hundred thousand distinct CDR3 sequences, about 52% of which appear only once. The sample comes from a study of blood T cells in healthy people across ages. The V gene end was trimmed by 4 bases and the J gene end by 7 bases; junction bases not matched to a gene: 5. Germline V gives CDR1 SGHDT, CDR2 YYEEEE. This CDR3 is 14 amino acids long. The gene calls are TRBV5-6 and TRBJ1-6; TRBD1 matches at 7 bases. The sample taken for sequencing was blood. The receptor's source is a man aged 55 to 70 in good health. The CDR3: CASSHRGQNSPLHF. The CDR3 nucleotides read TGTGCCAGCAGCCACAGGGGACAAAATTCACCCCTCCACTTT. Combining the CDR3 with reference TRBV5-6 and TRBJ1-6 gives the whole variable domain DAGVTQSPTHLIKTRGQQVTLRCSPKSGHDTVSWYQQALGQGPQFIFQYYEEEERQRGNFPDRFSGHQFPNYSSELNVNALLLGDSALYLCASSHRGQNSPLHFGNGTRLTVT.